The 14 T cell receptor beta chains given below trace back to one sample, sequenced in a study of long-term antiretroviral therapy in people with HIV. A v3.0 immunoSEQ assay was performed at survey level. Assay used: immunoSEQ multiplex PCR; TCRdb lists only in-frame clones, some missing. The sample carries around 15,000 clones, roughly 90% recorded once. Source: unsorted PBMCs, taken 0.7 years before starting antiretroviral therapy. The receptors derive from a man aged 45-65 years with HIV.

V is TRBV9 and J is TRBJ2-3, with TRBD2 matching over 15 bases. The CDR3 sequence is 17 residues long. In germline, CDR1 is SGDLS, CDR2 YYNGEE. V lost 4 bases to trimming and J lost 6 bases; unmatched junction nucleotides: 9. CDR3 protein: CASSPMGTSGGSDTQYF. CDR3 nucleotides: TGTGCCAGCAGCCCAATGGGGACTAGCGGGGGGTCCGATACGCAGTATTTT.

Here the CDR3 reads CASSSVLDTQYF. CDR3 sequence (DNA): TGTGCCAGCTCATCTGTCTTGGATACGCAGTATTTT. V gene TRBV18 combines with J gene TRBJ2-3; D is ambiguous. This CDR3 spans 12 amino acids. Trimming shortened V by 5 bases and J by 6 bases, and 9 bases separated the two germline ends. In germline, CDR1 is KGHSH, CDR2 LQKENI.

The genes are TRBV25-1 and TRBJ2-2; D is unresolved. V lost 5 bases, J lost 2 bases, and 6 bases lay in between. The CDR3 covers 13 residues. Germline CDR1 reads MGHDK; CDR2 reads SYGVNS. CDR3: CASSRTNTGELFF. CDR3 nucleotides: TGTGCCAGCAGTAGAACAAACACCGGGGAGCTGTTTTTT.

CDR3 nucleotide sequence: TGTGCCAGCAGCGTAGTTGTGGTTCCCGGGGAGCTGTTTTTT. It specifies CASSVVVVPGELFF. The chain joins TRBV9 to TRBJ2-2; D unresolved. Trimming took off 0 bases at V and 6 bases at J, with 9 bases between the two ends. The CDR3 contains 14 residues. Per the germline V gene, CDR1 is SGDLS and CDR2 is YYNGEE.

V gene TRBV5-6 combines with J gene TRBJ1-1; D gene ambiguous. The germline V and J ends were trimmed by 4 bases and 4 bases, with 14 bases remaining between them. Germline V CDR1 and CDR2: SGHDT, YYEEEE. This CDR3 comprises 14 residues. CDR3: CASSPRVFGTEAFF. The DNA of the CDR3 is TGTGCCAGCAGCCCGCGGGTTTTTGGCACTGAAGCTTTCTTT.

The J gene is TRBJ2-1, the V gene TRBV7-2, with D possibly TRBD2 on 6 matching bases. The CDR3 runs 12 residues. With 7 bases removed from V and 9 bases from J, the gap between germline ends came to 13 bases. Germline-derived CDR1 and CDR2 are SGHTA and FQGNSA. The CDR3 here is CASTYMGGEQFF. Here the CDR3 DNA reads TGTGCCAGCACGTATATGGGAGGTGAGCAGTTCTTC.

This clone came up once. The chain employs TRBV6-1 and TRBJ2-3; no clear D. This CDR3 comprises 14 residues. Germline assignment: CDR1 MNHNS and CDR2 SASEGT. The germline V and J ends were trimmed by 7 bases and 0 bases, with 11 bases remaining between them. The CDR3 spells CASTRGGSTDTQYF. The CDR3 nucleotides are TGTGCCAGCACCCGAGGTGGTAGCACAGATACGCAGTATTTT.

This sequence joins TRBV5-1 and TRBJ1-2; D gene uncertain. The CDR3 sequence is 16 residues long. Per germline, CDR1 SGHRS and CDR2 YFSETQ. V lost 2 bases and J lost 4, with 18 bases in between. In DNA, the CDR3 is TGCGCCAGCAGCTTAGTCCAGGCCGGCGCGGGCTATGGCTACACCTTC. Encoded protein: CASSLVQAGAGYGYTF.

The CDR3 spells CASSLGVYEQYF. CDR3 bases: TGTGCCAGCAGCTTGGGGGTCTACGAGCAGTACTTC. The rearrangement links TRBV5-5 to TRBJ2-7; the D is unclear. Trimming cost V 0 bases and J 3 bases, with 4 bases left between them. Germline V gene data show CDR1 as SGHKS and CDR2 as YYEKEE (reference sequence). CDR3 size: 12 residues.

V and J are TRBV10-3 and TRBJ2-1; perhaps TRBD2 as D (6 bases). With 4 bases removed from V and 4 bases from J, the gap between germline ends came to 20 bases. The germline CDR1 and CDR2 sequences are ENHRY and SYGVKD. The CDR3 totals 17 residues. The CDR3 spells CAISGMPEGGKYNEQFF. The DNA for the CDR3 is TGTGCCATCAGTGGGATGCCGGAGGGAGGAAAATACAATGAGCAGTTCTTC.

This clone was observed a single time. The chain uses TRBV7-3 and TRBJ2-7, with TRBD1 matching over 8 bases. With 5 bases clipped from V and 1 base from J, the junction kept 7 bases outside the gene matches. The CDR3 runs 15 residues. Germline values: CDR1 SGHTA, CDR2 FQGTGA. The CDR3 sequence: CASSLRTGLSYEQYF. The DNA for the CDR3 is TGTGCCAGCAGCCTGCGGACAGGGCTTTCCTACGAGCAGTACTTC.

The rearrangement links TRBV18 to TRBJ2-3; D may match TRBD1 or TRBD2 (5 bases each). V was shortened by 2 bases and J by 3 bases, with 12 bases between the two germline ends. CDR3 length: 15 residues. CDR1 KGHSH and CDR2 LQKENI come from the germline V gene. CDR3 in DNA: TGTGCCAGCTCACCAGGGCTCGAGGGGACAGATACGCAGTATTTT. Protein sequence: CASSPGLEGTDTQYF.

This chain uses TRBV10-3 with TRBJ1-5; D ambiguous. V shed 1 base and J shed 2 bases, with 15 bases lying between them. The germline gives CDR1 ENHRY, CDR2 SYGVKD. CDR3 length: 17 residues. CDR3 in amino acids: CAISEWLGNPGNQPQHF. The CDR3 nucleotides read TGTGCCATCAGTGAGTGGTTGGGGAACCCCGGCAATCAGCCCCAGCATTTT.

The rearrangement joins TRBV6-5 to TRBJ2-3, with D perhaps matching TRBD1 or TRBD2 (6 bases each). The CDR3 runs to 15 residues. Trimming removed 2 bases from V and 1 base from J, with 10 bases in between. Germline V gives CDR1 MNHEY, CDR2 SVGAGI. CDR3 sequence: CASSYTGAGTDTQYF. CDR3 in DNA: TGTGCCAGCAGTTACACGGGGGCCGGCACAGATACGCAGTATTTT.